Sequencing of this TCR beta chain was carried out in a study of blood T cells in healthy people across ages (dated by TCRdb to between 2015 and 2017). About the full investigation: In model experiments, template switching captured roughly one uniquely barcoded TCR beta cDNA molecule for every two T cells. The study measured age-related changes in TCR beta repertoire diversity using deep sequencing normalized with unique cDNA molecular identifiers. The donors were split into four age groups: young (average 16 years), middle-aged (nearly 40), aged (roughly 68) and long-lived (roughly 88). To avoid experimental bias, donors of different ages were distributed randomly across sequencing lanes. Two additional independent replicas of 1 million unique cDNA reads from the same blood draw were analyzed for two donors (one aged 18 to 29 and one aged 80 or older).

Libraries were built with 5' RACE. Instrument on record: Illumina HiSeq 2500. A second PCR of about 7 to 12 cycles was performed with a sample-barcoded 5' primer and a J-beta primer mix. A template-switch 5' adaptor carrying 12 random nucleotides introduced a unique molecular identifier onto each TCR beta cDNA molecule. Each sample yielded at least 2.5 million CDR3-containing paired-end reads. The Mint cDNA synthesis kit, primed by a TRBC-specific oligonucleotide, was used to synthesize first-strand cDNA from all RNA. Following uracil-DNA glycosylase treatment, a first 18-cycle PCR with universal primers M1SS and BC2_uni_R was performed on all cDNA. For the original study's pipeline: Normalization of each sample was performed by random selection of 1 million high-quality reads, each carrying a distinct molecular identifier. Reads with shared molecular identifiers were discarded instead of being binned into consensus sequences. MiTCR, run with a Q25 quality threshold and the strictest error-elimination algorithm, handled CDR3 identification, clonotype clustering and error correction. A nonparametric unseen species model with Euler transformation was used to estimate lower-bound total TCR beta diversity. The public reads were quality trimmed at Q25 with fastp and then assembled into clones with MiXCR by TCRdb, keeping productive beta chains. Rows are combined by CDR3 protein, so each entry shows the most common genes and DNA. Clone size and V and J calls follow TCRdb, not the original study. Here the sample has 850,000 to 1,000,000 distinct CDR3 sequences; 45% to 60% occur a single time. About 22% of the sample rests with the top ten.

The roughly 39 donors, aged about 6 to 95 years, were systemically healthy Caucasian individuals from Russia. Each donor gave 8 to 10 milliliters of peripheral blood, collected into EDTA-treated Vacutainer tubes. Ficoll-Paque density-gradient centrifugation was used to isolate PBMCs, with at least 6 million per sample. Trizol reagent was used to extract total RNA from PBMCs, with at least 5.5 micrograms per sample. For every donor, an aliquot of PBMCs went through flow cytometry to measure the percentages of naive CD45RAhigh/CD27high T cells. This clonotype was recorded a few times. Its recognized antigen is unknown. The record has no base qualities; no much larger clone is one base away. Beyond this particular receptor, the publication reports: Conclusive comparison of naive and antigen-experienced compartments was prevented by the profiling of bulk unsorted PBMCs. There was a strong correlation between observed TCR beta diversity and the percentage of naive T cells measured by flow cytometry. Estimates of total diversity based on one million sequenced T cells were considered lower bounds and underestimates. As age increased, observed TCR beta diversity per million T cells dropped in a roughly linear way, and a significant reduction was already evident by age 40. Compared with the aged group, the long-lived group had more naive CD4+ T cells, fewer expanded clones and increased TCR diversity, a pattern suggesting age selection. Because donor CMV infection status was unknown, age-related changes in expanded clonotypes were potentially confounded.

This clonotype originated in a woman aged 55-69 years in good health. The sequencing input was blood.

The CDR3 has the sequence CASSQEAGGYRGEQFF. At the DNA level, the sequence is TGCGCCAGCAGCCAAGAAGCGGGAGGGTACCGGGGTGAGCAGTTCTTC. The chain employs TRBV4-3 and TRBJ2-1, with 10 central nucleotides matching TRBD2. The germline V and J ends show losses of 0 bases and 9 bases respectively, and no gene match explains 8 bases of the junction. CDR3 length: 16 amino acids, cysteine to phenylalanine. The kept DNA is CDR3 alone, 48 bases in frame from the first base. As encoded in the germline V gene, CDR1 is LGHNA while CDR2 is YSLEER.